The sequence of this T cell receptor beta chain was determined in a study of memory CD4+ T cells and cytomegalovirus serostatus. The germline CDR1 and CDR2 sequences are LNHDA and SQIVND (reference sequence). The CDR3 extends over 16 amino acids. Trimming removed 4 bases from V and 0 bases from J; junction bases left unmatched: 5. Study-wide results and caveats: The CMV-associated TCR signature appears largely within the CD4+ memory repertoire. Repertoires predicted CMV serostatus with median bootstrapped AUC of around 0.95.

Measured with immunoSEQ multiplex PCR; TCRdb has only the in-frame clones, and not every one. The sample yields approximately 70,000 clones, about 78% seen once. Single viable CD3+CD4+CD8-CD45RO+ cells were sorted as the memory CD4+ T cells. Serostatus was set by detecting CMV pp150, pp28, p38, p52 IgG. CD4+ T cells were isolated by positive magnetic selection. On this clone itself: What it binds is not known.

The clonotype comes from an adult in good health and CMV-seropositive. Input material: memory CD4+ T cells from blood. The chain recombines TRBV19 with TRBJ2-1, with TRBD2 identical over 8 bases. CDR3 loop: CASSRVAGSSYNEQFF. CDR3 bases: TGTGCCAGTAGTAGGGTAGCGGGGAGCTCCTACAATGAGCAGTTCTTC.